Presented here are 21 T cell receptor beta chains from one specimen sequenced in a study of blood T cell repertoires in COVID-19. Here immunoSEQ multiplex PCR was the method, and the copy in TCRdb shows in-frame clones only, minus some. The table lists approximately 330,000 clones, roughly 90% of them singletons. The sequencing input was PBMCs or T cells enriched from blood (not recorded which). The receptors stem from a woman aged 25 to 39 who had recovered from COVID-19.

The chain carries TRBV10-3 and TRBJ2-7; maybe TRBD1 (5 bases). There are 13 residues in the CDR3. Trimming left V 8 bases short and J 2 bases short, with 13 bases between. The germline V gene has CDR1 ENHRY and CDR2 SYGVKD. DNA for the CDR3: TGTGCCATCCAGCAAAGGGGAACCTACGAGCAGTACTTC. Translating gives CAIQQRGTYEQYF.

The V and J genes are TRBV29-1 and TRBJ2-5, with D unresolved. CDR1 SQVTM and CDR2 ANQGSEA come from the germline V gene. The CDR3 contains 15 residues. Trimming pared 6 bases from V and 0 bases from J, leaving 17 bases between. Here the CDR3 DNA reads TGCAGCGTCCCCAGTACAGCTGGGTACCAAGAGACCCAGTACTTC. Its protein is CSVPSTAGYQETQYF.

V is TRBV20-1 and J is TRBJ2-7; 7 positions agree with TRBD2. Unmatched junction bases numbered 8, after V lost 6 bases and J lost 9 bases. This CDR3 is 11 amino acids long. CDR1 DFQATT and CDR2 SNEGSKA come from the germline V gene (reference sequence). The CDR3 region has the DNA TGCAGTGCGGGAGGGGCGTCCGGGCAGTACTTC. It yields the protein CSAGGASGQYF.

The genes are TRBV6-2 or TRBV6-3 and TRBJ1-5; 7 nucleotides agree with TRBD1. The trim removed 0 bases at V and 1 base at J, leaving 3 bases unmatched. The CDR3 runs to 16 residues. CDR1 is MNHEY and CDR2 is SVGEGT in the germline V gene. The CDR3 DNA follows: TGTGCCAGCAGTTACTCGGGCAGGGGGAGCAATCAGCCCCAGCATTTT. Translated: CASSYSGRGSNQPQHF.

This chain connects TRBV4-1 to TRBJ2-7; the match to TRBD2 covers 10 bases. V trimming: 3 bases; J trimming: 3 bases; junction bases outside the gene matches: 8. The germline gives CDR1 MGHRA, CDR2 YSYEKL. The CDR3 is made up of 16 amino acids. CDR3 protein: CASSQGVAGGIYEQYF. CDR3 DNA: TGCGCCAGCAGCCAGGGGGTAGCGGGAGGTATCTACGAGCAGTACTTC.

This clone was counted a single time. The chain couples TRBV2 to TRBJ2-5; TRBD2 matches 9 bases. This CDR3 spans 14 amino acids. After removal of 4 bases from V and 7 bases from J, the junction contained 7 bases not matched to a gene. Germline-derived CDR1 and CDR2 are SNHLY and FYNNEI. CDR3 region: CASSGTSVGRTQYF. In nucleotides, the CDR3 is TGTGCCAGCAGTGGGACTAGCGTTGGTCGGACCCAGTACTTC. Based on the CDR3 plus reference TRBV2 and TRBJ2-5, the full variable domain is EPEVTQTPSHQVTQMGQEVILRCVPISNHLYFYWYRQILGQKVEFLVSFYNNEISEKSEIFDDQFSVERPDGSNFTLKIRSTKLEDSAMYFCASSGTSVGRTQYFGPGTRLLVL.

CDR3 in amino acids: CASSKMTGPYSGANVLTF. The CDR3 DNA reads as TGTGCCAGCAGTAAGATGACAGGGCCATACTCTGGGGCCAACGTCCTGACTTTC. The chain employs TRBV5-8 and TRBJ2-6; 7 nucleotides align to TRBD1. Germline V gives CDR1 SGHTS, CDR2 YDEGEE. Germline trimming cut 5 bases from V and 0 bases from J; bases unmatched to any gene: 11. The CDR3 loop spans 18 amino acids.

This chain uses TRBV6-1 with TRBJ2-7; unclear D gene. The V gene lost 2 bases and the J gene lost 3 bases, with 8 bases spanning the gap. Germline CDR1 and CDR2: MNHNS and SASEGT. The CDR3 covers 13 residues. CDR3 coding DNA: TGTGCCAGCAGTGAAAACAGCTACTACGAGCAGTACTTC. It codes for CASSENSYYEQYF.

J is TRBJ1-2 and V is TRBV7-6, with 7 bases matching TRBD1. Germline V gene sequence: CDR1 SGHVS, CDR2 FNYEAQ. CDR3 length: 15 residues. The trim removed 5 bases at V and 0 bases at J, leaving 6 bases unmatched. CDR3 DNA: TGTGCCAGCAGCCGCCGACAGGGAGCTAACTATGGCTACACCTTC. Protein: CASSRRQGANYGYTF.

This clone has just a few counts. The chain combines TRBV4-2 with TRBJ1-5, with a tentative D call TRBD1 (6 bases). The CDR3 has 17 residues. Germline V lookup: CDR1 LGHNA, CDR2 YNFKEQ. Trimming left V 0 bases short and J 3 bases short, with 15 bases between. CDR3 DNA sequence: TGTGCCAGCAGCCAAGATATTCAGGGGTCTATCAATCAGCCCCAGCATTTT. This gives the protein CASSQDIQGSINQPQHF.

The chain uses TRBV6-2 or TRBV6-3 and TRBJ1-5; D possibly corresponds to TRBD1 (5 bases). The V gene lost 5 bases and the J gene lost 7 bases, with 9 bases spanning the gap. The length of the CDR3 is 12 residues. Germline V lookup: CDR1 MNHEY, CDR2 SVGEGT. The CDR3 DNA reads as TGTGCCAGCAGTCCCCAGGGCCAGCCCCAGCATTTT. The encoded protein is CASSPQGQPQHF.

V usage is TRBV27 and J usage is TRBJ2-7, with D perhaps matching TRBD2 (6 bases). Germline loops: CDR1 MNHEY, CDR2 SMNVEV (reference sequence). V dropped 2 bases and J dropped 2 bases, with 10 bases sitting between them. The CDR3 consists of 14 residues. CDR3 bases: TGTGCCAGCAGTTTAAGGTTAGCGGCCTACGAGCAGTACTTC. Its translation: CASSLRLAAYEQYF.

The chain combines TRBV4-1 with TRBJ2-7, with D maybe TRBD2 (6 bases). This CDR3 has 15 amino acids. The V end was cut by 1 base, the J end by 0 bases, with 10 bases between. CDR1 is MGHRA and CDR2 is YSYEKL in the germline V gene. CDR3 sequence: CASSQAAGSSYEQYF. CDR3 bases: TGCGCCAGCAGCCAAGCAGCGGGTTCCTCCTACGAGCAGTACTTC.

The chain is built from TRBV10-3 and TRBJ1-2; tentatively, D is TRBD1 (6 bases). Germline CDR1 reads ENHRY; CDR2 reads SYGVKD. The CDR3 covers 13 residues. V was cut by 8 bases and J by 6 bases, with 16 bases left in between. This chain's CDR3 is CAIDGGKVNGYTF. As DNA, the CDR3 is TGTGCCATCGATGGGGGCAAGGTGAATGGCTACACCTTC.

The chain is built from TRBV7-6 and TRBJ1-4; 11 bases map to TRBD1. The germline CDR1 and CDR2 sequences are SGHVS and FNYEAQ. This CDR3 spans 14 amino acids. The ends lost 5 bases at V and 7 bases at J; junction bases unmatched: 3. This CDR3 reads CASSPDRGLEKLFF. The CDR3 DNA sequence: TGTGCCAGCAGCCCGGACAGGGGGCTTGAAAAACTGTTTTTT.

The gene calls are TRBV28 and TRBJ2-1; TRBD1 might be the D (5 bases). The germline CDR1 and CDR2 sequences are MDHEN and SYDVKM. The V and J ends lost 2 bases and 7 bases respectively, with 18 bases between them. This CDR3 has 16 residues. The CDR3, as DNA: TGTGCCAGCAGTTTAATTGGAAGGGGCCCCGGTAATGAGCAGTTCTTC. Translating gives CASSLIGRGPGNEQFF.

Regarding this clone: One end of the junction does not line up with germline, which may come from a read error. The chain is built from TRBV14 and TRBJ2-7; the D gene is possibly TRBD2 (5 bases). Germline lookup yields CDR1 SGHDN and CDR2 FVKESK. The CDR3 totals 12 residues. The CDR3 loop is CASSPQSTTKDF. The CDR3, as DNA: TGTGCCAGCAGCCCCCAGTCGACTACTAAGGACTTC.

V and J are TRBV2 and TRBJ1-1, with a tentative D call TRBD1 (6 bases). V was shortened by 6 bases and J by 10 bases, with 12 bases between the two germline ends. Germline loops: CDR1 SNHLY, CDR2 FYNNEI. The CDR3 is 11 residues long. Here the CDR3 reads CASRYREGAFF. The CDR3 DNA sequence: TGTGCCAGCAGGTACAGGGAGGGAGCTTTCTTT.

CDR3 region: CASSTQTGPGNQPQHF. The CDR3 DNA follows: TGTGCCAGTAGTACTCAAACAGGGCCGGGCAATCAGCCCCAGCATTTT. The V gene is TRBV19, the J gene TRBJ1-5; the D gene is possibly TRBD1 (6 bases). This CDR3 is 16 amino acids long. Trimming took 4 bases from V and 2 from J, leaving 15 bases between them. CDR1 is LNHDA and CDR2 is SQIVND in the germline V gene (reference sequence).

This clone was counted a few times. The chain is built from TRBV28 and TRBJ1-5, with D maybe TRBD1 (5 bases). The germline gives CDR1 MDHEN, CDR2 SYDVKM. This CDR3 region has 14 residues. The ends were cut back, 6 bases at V and 5 bases at J, with 14 bases in the middle. Here the CDR3 reads CASRIDRVYQPQHF. DNA for the CDR3: TGTGCCAGCAGAATAGACAGAGTGTATCAGCCCCAGCATTTT.

This chain links TRBV6-1 with TRBJ1-2; D unclear. The germline V and J ends were trimmed by 0 bases and 9 bases, with 11 bases remaining between them. Germline assignment: CDR1 MNHNS and CDR2 SASEGT. The CDR3 sequence is 13 residues long. In nucleotides, the CDR3 is TGTGCCAGCAGTGAAGCGAGGGAGACCCGCTACACCTTC. The encoded protein is CASSEARETRYTF.